This note documents a single TCR beta chain sequence. This clone has a single count. What antigen it recognizes has not been identified. No base qualities exist here, and no much larger clone lies one base off it. The germline V gene yields KGHSH for CDR1 and LQKENI for CDR2. The CDR3 runs 16 amino acids, cysteine and phenylalanine included. The sequence is cut down to CDR3 DNA, 48 bases in frame from base 1. V is pruned by 2 bases and J by 1 base, leaving 5 bases of the junction without a gene match. The donors belonged to the validation cohort of 120 subjects, which was separate from the approximately 700-subject first cohort. This entry is derived from a study of cytomegalovirus exposure and HLA in healthy donors (dated by TCRdb to the late 2010s). A note on the overall study: A later analysis indicated that the 120 validation repertoires were generated on the platform also employed for the 700 or so repertoires of the first cohort. The study aimed to test whether cataloging public T cell receptors could reveal signatures of past pathogen exposure. In addition to the first cohort of approximately 670 subjects, a separate validation cohort of about 120 different subjects was used. High-throughput TCR immunosequencing, statistical association of individual TCRs with disease status, and machine learning were combined to predict cytomegalovirus infection status.

The study at large found these results: The validation cohort had no HLA typing available for a later analysis, so co-occurrence within that cohort was assessed over all 130 or so repertoires. In vitro tests confirmed that a few of the cytomegalovirus-associated TCR beta chains recognize cytomegalovirus antigens. Subsequent analysis determined that TCRs grouped into clusters in the first cohort also showed a tendency toward co-occurrence across the roughly 120 validation repertoires, and approximately 94% of cluster scores exceeded 0. A total of roughly 160 TCR beta chains were listed by the study as associated with cytomegalovirus. It was suggested by the authors that the approach could potentially be generalized to other disease states and immunological phenotypes. While some public TCRs were present in many individuals, most TCR sequences turned up only very rarely across donors. Cytomegalovirus status was reported to be diagnosed by the classifier with high specificity and sensitivity in both the original and validation cohorts.

Preparation of the library involved the immunoSEQ multiplex PCR assay. In the paper's pipeline: A statistical classification framework was built to diagnose cytomegalovirus status from the catalog of TCR beta chain sequences. The clones in this table, taken by TCRdb from immuneACCESS, are in-frame only. Not every clone is retained; where verified, under half of the shortfall comes from an unresolved V gene, and the cause of the rest is unknown. D and trimming were read from the DNA, whereas the V and J calls and clone size are those reported in that table. Within this sample are roughly 68,000 clones, with around 89% of them counted one time only. The top ten hold around 1.5% of the sample.

The source of this sequence is a woman between 18 and 29 years old in good health and CMV-seronegative. Recombination joined TRBV18 with TRBJ1-1, with 9 junctional bases fitting TRBD1. The material sequenced was PBMCs. The CDR3 region: CASSPNRGQGNTEAFF. The base sequence is TGTGCCAGCTCACCAAACAGGGGACAGGGGAACACTGAAGCTTTCTTT. With the portions outside the CDR3 filled from the reference TRBV18 and TRBJ1-1 genes, the complete variable region becomes NAGVMQNPRHLVRRRGQEARLRCSPMKGHSHVYWYRQLPEEGLKFMVYLQKENIIDESGMPKERFSAEFPKEGPSILRIQQVVRGDSAAYFCASSPNRGQGNTEAFFGQGTRLTVV.